This T cell receptor beta chain stems from a study of T cell responses to AZD1222 COVID-19 vaccine (dated by TCRdb to the early 2020s). In terms of the full investigation: AZD1222 recipients whose second dose came at about 4 weeks and those whose second dose came at about 12 weeks were combined into one group, since spike-specific TCR depth and breadth did not differ between the two schedules. TCR sequencing covered more than 230 trial participants: 200 to 220 given two doses of AZD1222 and 26 given two doses of MenACWY control vaccine. Trial participants were enrolled by age into subgroups of 18-55, 56-69 and 70-plus years, and 148, 28 and 57 TCR-sequenced participants, respectively, were included in these subgroups. Overall results and qualifications from the work: In the small 56-69-year group, the increase in depth fell short of significance, most likely because of low power. Epitopes outside the regions mutated in the B.1.351 and B.1.1.7 variants were reportedly recognized by nearly half of the unique spike-specific TCRs. Participants were mostly white British, with more females than males. The authors suggested clonal diversity may have been underestimated. No day 14 peak-response samples were available, so repertoires were characterized only after the peak T cell response. Conclusions about previously exposed vaccinees are limited because only five to seven AZD1222 recipients were SARS-CoV-2 seropositive at baseline. Vaccine-associated CD4 TCRs spanned the whole spike protein, with dominant responses in regions 160-218 and 743-854. A significant rise in spike-specific TCR breadth and depth was observed after two AZD1222 doses relative to day 0 and relative to MenACWY recipients.

The CDR3 regions of human TCRbeta chains were analyzed by immunosequencing. Per the original workflow: Repertoire TCRs were matched against a reference library of SARS-CoV-2-specific TCRs generated with the MIRA antigen-specificity platform. Breadth meant the fraction of unique TCRs that were SARS-CoV-2-associated, whereas depth meant the fraction of total T cells that were SARS-CoV-2-associated. Using the MIRA data, each spike-specific TCR was mapped to the spike region that the TCR reacts to and placed in a CD4 or CD8 class. Log10-transformed breadth and depth values were compared by one-way ANOVA with Sidak's multiple comparisons tests. TCRdb's version of the immuneACCESS table is confined to in-frame rearrangements and falls short of the full clone set. An unresolved V gene accounts for under half of the shortfall where checked; the remainder is of unknown origin. From that table come the V and J calls and clone size; the DNA was used to work out D and trimming. For this sample there are 120,000 or so clones; about 90% appear just once. The ten largest clones take up 3.2% of the sample.

From the cysteine through the phenylalanine, the CDR3 covers 14 amino acids. CDR3 DNA is the only sequence kept; it has 42 bases, read in frame from the first base. For this chain, trimming is 0 bases at the V end and 8 bases at the J end, and the number of junction bases without a gene match is 6. CDR1 and CDR2 were assigned from the germline V gene as SGHRS and YFSETQ. Interpreted using the paper, the time point label stands for: baseline before first vaccination. The vaccinee samples were drawn from two UK trials, COV001 and COV002, one of which was a single-blind randomized controlled phase 2/3 trial testing AZD1222 (ChAdOx1 nCoV-19) in healthy adults. For TCRbeta chain sequencing, PBMC samples from trial participants were taken at day 0 and at day 28 after the second dose. As concerns this clone: Its antigen remains unidentified. No base quality information exists; no much larger clone differs at one position.

This TCR was recovered from an adult in good health. The material was peripheral blood, obtained on day 0 of AZD1222 vaccination. The chain links TRBV5-1 with TRBJ1-2; 8 nucleotides in the junction match TRBD1. The DNA is as follows: TGCGCCAGCAGCTTGGGGGCAGGGGGCAACGGCTACACCTTC. It encodes CASSLGAGGNGYTF.